One sample yielded the 26 T cell receptor beta chains listed below, sequenced in a study of identifying expanded T cells in peripheral blood. Produced via immunoSEQ multiplex PCR; TCRdb's table is partial and in-frame only. In the table there are under 150,000 clones, less than 90% of which are singletons. The sample taken for sequencing was blood. Receptors originate from a person aged 18 to 70 in good health.

The chain recombines TRBV30 with TRBJ1-2; TRBD1 might be the D (5 bases). V lost 5 bases and J 4 bases, leaving 14 bases between the germline ends. This CDR3 has 13 residues. The germline V gene encodes CDR1 GTSNPN and CDR2 SVGIG (reference sequence). CDR3 nucleotide sequence: TGTGCCTGGTCAACCGGGGGGTTCTATGGCTACACCTTC. Amino acids: CAWSTGGFYGYTF. Full variable domain (missing parts from reference TRBV30 and TRBJ1-2): SQTIHQWPATLVQPVGSPLSLECTVEGTSNPNLYWYRQAAGRGLQLLFYSVGIGQISSEVPQNLSASRPQDRQFILSSKKLLLSDSGFYLCAWSTGGFYGYTFGSGTRLTVV.

The gene calls are TRBV7-2 and TRBJ2-3; D call uncertain. V gave up 2 bases and J gave up 2 bases, with 5 bases separating them. The germline V gene encodes CDR1 SGHTA and CDR2 FQGNSA. The CDR3 spans 13 residues. This chain's CDR3 is CASSLPDTDTQYF. DNA for the CDR3: TGTGCCAGCAGCTTACCGGACACAGATACGCAGTATTTT.

The rearrangement joins TRBV28 to TRBJ2-3; no reliable D call. This CDR3 is built from 15 residues. V was clipped by 7 bases and J by 2 bases, with 16 bases between them. CDR1 and CDR2 (germline): MDHEN, SYDVKM. The CDR3 bases are TGTGCCAGCACTGGGCCCGCCTATTACACAGATACGCAGTATTTT. As protein: CASTGPAYYTDTQYF.

The chain has TRBV2 and TRBJ1-2; D gene ambiguous. The CDR3 loop spans 11 amino acids. Trimming removed 5 bases at V and 4 bases at J, with 5 bases between. The germline CDR1 and CDR2 sequences are SNHLY and FYNNEI. The DNA for the CDR3 is TGTGCCAGCAGTCTCACCTATGGCTACACCTTC. Residues: CASSLTYGYTF.

This clone was observed many times. The chain recombines TRBV6-5 with TRBJ1-2; perhaps TRBD1 as D (5 bases). The CDR3 runs 13 residues. Trimming pared 4 bases from V and 3 bases from J, leaving 9 bases between. Per germline, CDR1 MNHEY and CDR2 SVGAGI. The CDR3 nucleotides are TGTGCCAGCAGTTCCACGACAGACTATGGCTACACCTTC. Translated: CASSSTTDYGYTF.

The chain couples TRBV7-6 to TRBJ1-1; 7 bases match TRBD1. CDR1 and CDR2 (germline): SGHVS, FNYEAQ. V was clipped by 1 base and J by 4 bases; unmatched bases: 9. CDR3 length: 16 amino acids. Written as DNA, the CDR3 is TGTGCCAGCAGCTTAGAAGGGGGCAGGTCGGCCACTGAAGCTTTCTTT. As protein: CASSLEGGRSATEAFF.

This clone has just one count. The rearrangement joins TRBV18 to TRBJ2-1; perhaps TRBD1 as D (5 bases). Germline values: CDR1 KGHSH, CDR2 LQKENI. Trimming stripped 0 bases from V and 7 bases from J, with 7 bases between. The length of the CDR3 is 13 residues. The CDR3 coding sequence is TGTGCCAGCTCACCACCCCCAGGGAATGAGCAGTTCTTC. As protein: CASSPPPGNEQFF.

V usage is TRBV2 and J usage is TRBJ1-6; unclear D gene. Germline CDR1 reads SNHLY; CDR2 reads FYNNEI. V lost 1 base and J 12 bases, leaving 7 bases between the germline ends. There are 12 residues in the CDR3. DNA for the CDR3: TGTGCCAGCAGTGAAGGGTGGGAACCCCTCCACTTT. The encoded protein is CASSEGWEPLHF.

This sequence joins TRBV7-9 and TRBJ2-5; 12 nucleotides line up with TRBD2. Trimming took 5 bases from V and 3 from J; bases not matched to a gene: 1. Germline-derived CDR1 and CDR2 are SEHNR and FQNEAQ (reference sequence). The CDR3 has 14 residues. The CDR3 bases are TGTGCCAGCAGCCGGACTAGCGGGGAAGAGACCCAGTACTTC. Encoded protein: CASSRTSGEETQYF. The full variable domain, with the rest looked up from reference TRBV7-9 and TRBJ2-5, is DTGVSQNPRHKITKRGQNVTFRCDPISEHNRLYWYRQTLGQGPEFLTYFQNEAQLEKSRLLSDRFSAERPKGSFSTLEIQRTEQGDSAMYLCASSRTSGEETQYFGPGTRLLVL.

The chain uses TRBV18 and TRBJ1-5; possible D gene TRBD1, 6 bases. The CDR3 is 15 amino acids. Germline V gives CDR1 KGHSH, CDR2 LQKENI. Trimming cost V 5 bases and J 5 bases, with 16 bases left between them. CDR3 loop: CASSLSGTPYQPQHF. In DNA form, the CDR3 reads TGTGCCAGCTCATTATCCGGGACACCATATCAGCCCCAGCATTTT.

In its sample, this clone was seen a few times. This CDR3 reads CASFGPPGHGYTF. In DNA form, the CDR3 reads TGTGCCAGCTTCGGACCCCCTGGGCATGGCTACACCTTC. The gene calls are TRBV5-4 and TRBJ1-2, with D uncertain. CDR1 and CDR2 from the germline V gene are SGHNT and YYREEE (reference sequence). Trimming removed 7 bases from V and 6 bases from J, with 16 bases in between. This CDR3 region has 13 residues.

V is TRBV30 and J is TRBJ1-5; D remains unclear. V was shortened by 5 bases and J by 7 bases, with 12 bases between the two germline ends. The CDR3 runs 12 residues. The germline V gene has CDR1 GTSNPN and CDR2 SVGIG (reference sequence). This chain's CDR3 is CAWSAQDQPQHF. The DNA for the CDR3 is TGTGCCTGGTCGGCTCAGGACCAGCCCCAGCATTTT.

The rearrangement uses TRBV7-9 and TRBJ1-1; 9 positions match TRBD1. This CDR3 spans 14 amino acids. The germline V gene encodes CDR1 SEHNR and CDR2 FQNEAQ (reference sequence). V shed 3 bases, J shed 3 bases, and the junction held 2 bases outside the gene matches. The chain's CDR3 is CASSFGDRDTEAFF. CDR3 DNA: TGTGCCAGCAGCTTCGGGGACAGGGACACTGAAGCTTTCTTT.

The V call is TRBV11-3, the J call TRBJ2-1, with 10 bases that match TRBD1. With 4 bases clipped from V and 7 bases from J, the junction kept 7 bases outside the gene matches. Germline CDR1 reads SGHNT; CDR2 reads YENEEA. This CDR3 contains 15 residues. The DNA of the CDR3 is TGTGCCAGCAGCTCCGGGACAGGGGTTTGGAATGAGCAGTTCTTC. Translated: CASSSGTGVWNEQFF.

CDR3 bases: TGCGCCAGCAGCTTGGCTGACCGGGGAAACACCATATATTTT. This codes for CASSLADRGNTIYF. The rearrangement uses TRBV5-1 and TRBJ1-3; no definite D call. Germline V CDR1 and CDR2: SGHRS, YFSETQ. The CDR3 spans 14 residues. Trimming shortened V by 0 bases and J by 4 bases, and 8 bases separated the two germline ends.

The V call is TRBV2, the J call TRBJ2-7, with D perhaps TRBD1 or TRBD2 (5 bases each). CDR3 length equals 15 residues. Trimming pared 7 bases from V and 3 bases from J, leaving 19 bases between. CDR1 and CDR2 (germline): SNHLY, FYNNEI. The CDR3 DNA reads TGTGCCAGCACCGTCCGAGGGGCAGGGAACTACGAGCAGTACTTC. Protein: CASTVRGAGNYEQYF. Full variable domain (missing parts from reference TRBV2 and TRBJ2-7): EPEVTQTPSHQVTQMGQEVILRCVPISNHLYFYWYRQILGQKVEFLVSFYNNEISEKSEIFDDQFSVERPDGSNFTLKIRSTKLEDSAMYFCASTVRGAGNYEQYFGPGTRLTVT.

CDR3 residues: CASSPQEGYEQYF. The DNA for the CDR3 is TGTGCCAGCAGCCCACAGGAGGGCTACGAGCAGTACTTC. The V and J genes are TRBV7-6 and TRBJ2-7, with a weak D call TRBD2 (6 bases). The germline CDR1 and CDR2 sequences are SGHVS and FNYEAQ. This CDR3 is 13 amino acids long. Trimming removed 5 bases at V and 3 bases at J, with 11 bases between.

The J gene is TRBJ2-5, the V gene TRBV7-9; weak D call: TRBD1 (6 bases). This CDR3 comprises 15 residues. From germline, CDR1 is SEHNR and CDR2 FQNEAQ (reference sequence). V lost 5 bases and J lost 0, with 13 bases in between. The CDR3 nucleotides read TGTGCCAGCAGCCGATTAACAGGGAACCAAGAGACCCAGTACTTC. Translation gives CASSRLTGNQETQYF.

V is TRBV25-1 and J is TRBJ2-1; D not certain. V lost 10 bases and J lost 15, with 10 bases in between. CDR1 and CDR2 from the germline V gene are MGHDK and SYGVNS. This CDR3 is 8 amino acids long. CDR3 in amino acids: CAIRFLFF. CDR3 nucleotides: TGTGCCATCAGGTTCCTGTTCTTC.

The gene calls are TRBV19 and TRBJ2-3; D ambiguous. Trimming took off 6 bases at V and 6 bases at J, with 7 bases between the two ends. CDR1 is LNHDA and CDR2 is SQIVND in the germline V gene (reference sequence). The CDR3 is 11 amino acids. Here the CDR3 DNA reads TGTGCCAGTAGCCTACGGGATACGCAGTATTTT. Translated: CASSLRDTQYF.

This chain joins TRBV7-3 and TRBJ2-2; a possible D gene is TRBD2 (5 bases). V lost 2 bases to trimming and J lost 3 bases, with 7 bases between them. The germline CDR1 and CDR2 sequences are SGHTA and FQGTGA. The CDR3 contains 14 residues. The CDR3 reads CASSLGLYTGELFF. CDR3 nucleotide sequence: TGTGCCAGCAGCTTAGGACTTTACACCGGGGAGCTGTTTTTT.

This chain uses TRBV28 with TRBJ2-5, with D possibly being TRBD1 or TRBD2 (5 bases each). Germline values: CDR1 MDHEN, CDR2 SYDVKM. V gave up 6 bases and J gave up 3 bases, with 11 bases separating them. This CDR3 region has 13 residues. The DNA of the CDR3 is TGTGCCAGCAGCGGGACGGAAAAAGAGACCCAGTACTTC. Protein: CASSGTEKETQYF.

The chain joins TRBV6-4 to TRBJ1-4; D not resolved. Trimming stripped 4 bases from V and 8 bases from J, with 11 bases between. The length of the CDR3 is 13 residues. Germline V gene sequence: CDR1 MRHNA, CDR2 SNTAGT. The CDR3 region has the DNA TGTGCCAGCAGTGCCATTGCCGGGGAAAAACTGTTTTTT. It is translated as CASSAIAGEKLFF.

This chain links TRBV7-9 with TRBJ2-7; D not certain. Germline CDR1 and CDR2: SEHNR and FQNEAQ (reference sequence). The CDR3 is made up of 16 amino acids. Deletions cut 5 bases from V and 3 bases from J, with 20 bases between. The CDR3 loop reads CASSPERDPPLYEQYF. The CDR3 DNA sequence: TGTGCCAGCAGCCCTGAAAGGGATCCTCCTCTCTACGAGCAGTACTTC.

The V gene is TRBV19, the J gene TRBJ2-7; 9 bases agree with TRBD2. The CDR3 totals 14 residues. The junction had 2 bases not matched to a gene; V was cut back by 5 bases and J by 0 bases. The germline V gene has CDR1 LNHDA and CDR2 SQIVND (reference sequence). CDR3: CASSLSGSSYEQYF. CDR3 coding DNA: TGTGCCAGTAGTCTTAGCGGGAGCTCCTACGAGCAGTACTTC.

The rearrangement links TRBV7-2 to TRBJ2-7, with 7 positions matching TRBD1. The CDR3 is 15 residues long. The ends lost 1 base at V and 4 bases at J; junction bases unmatched: 7. Germline lookup yields CDR1 SGHTA and CDR2 FQGNSA. This CDR3 reads CASSLELNRGYEQYF. CDR3 nucleotide sequence: TGTGCCAGCAGCTTAGAATTGAACAGGGGTTACGAGCAGTACTTC.